This TCR beta chain was documented in a study of blood T cell repertoires in COVID-19. Study summary: Acute and convalescent COVID-19 samples came from the United States, Italy and Spain.

V lost 0 bases, J lost 1 base, and 2 bases stayed unmatched. This CDR3 contains 16 residues. The germline V gene has CDR1 KGHSH and CDR2 LQKENI. Authors' data handling: Nucleated cell counts were estimated from reference gene primer amplification. Sequencing was performed with immunoSEQ multiplex PCR; in TCRdb, only in-frame clones are kept and a portion is missing. The DNA gave D and trimming, while V, J and clone size come from that table. The sample consists of fewer than 200,000 clones, about four fifths of them appearing once. The V call is TRBV18, the J call TRBJ2-1; 8 bases are shared with TRBD2. The sequenced material came from peripheral blood. The receptor's source is a man between 65 and 85 years old with active or convalescent COVID-19. The CDR3: CASSPPGGGSYNEQFF. CDR3 bases: TGTGCCAGCTCACCACCGGGCGGGGGGTCCTACAATGAGCAGTTCTTC. Combining the CDR3 with reference TRBV18 and TRBJ2-1 gives the whole variable domain NAGVMQNPRHLVRRRGQEARLRCSPMKGHSHVYWYRQLPEEGLKFMVYLQKENIIDESGMPKERFSAEFPKEGPSILRIQQVVRGDSAAYFCASSPPGGGSYNEQFFGPGTRLTVL.